This T cell receptor beta chain was profiled in a study of T cells expressing NK-cell markers. Study results and caveats: Dominant NKG2C+ clonotypes accounted for about 1.0-8% of CD8+ T cells in over 5 donors.

Turning to this clonotype: Its target is not known.

Germline V gives CDR1 SQVTM, CDR2 ANQGSEA. The CDR3 is 12 amino acids. TCRdb re-called the 5' RACE reads, yielding one record per CDR3 amino acid sequence without DNA. The sample's table shows 350,000 to 500,000 distinct CDR3 sequences. The sample consisted of blood T cells: a sorted CD56 or NKG2C T cell subset, CD4+ or CD8+ T cells, or bulk PBMC T cells (not recorded which). The gene calls are TRBV29-1 and TRBJ2-7; there is no DNA to check the TCRdb D call of TRBD1. The sequence derives from a woman aged 18 to 75 in good health. The CDR3 loop is CSAGQENHEQYF.